A selection of T cell receptor beta chains follows, all from one sample in a study of OX40 agonist ivuxolimab in advanced cancers. Data came from immunoSEQ multiplex PCR; TCRdb stores just in-frame clones and leaves some out. The table includes tens of thousands of clones, approximately 93% detected once. Sample: CD4+ or CD8+ T cells sorted from blood, taken in a trial of the OX40 agonist ivuxolimab. The receptor set was obtained from an adult with an advanced solid tumor such as melanoma, head and neck, liver or kidney cancer. Each CDR3 is given with its conserved first and last residue.

v_gene	j_gene	CDR3aa
TRBV19	TRBJ2-3	CASALLAGVSDTQYF
TRBV5-1	TRBJ2-3	CASSGGTSGITDTQYF
TRBV28	TRBJ2-2	CASSQPLTVYRKLFF
TRBV19	TRBJ1-2	CASSQGGDRGRRRGGYTF
TRBV19	TRBJ2-7	CARGLGRDPYEQYF
TRBV27	TRBJ2-2	CASSAPGHITGELFF
TRBV25-1	TRBJ1-6	CASSDSRNSPLHF
TRBV7-2	TRBJ2-2	CASTQWNTGELFF
TRBV19	TRBJ2-2	CASSTPGENTGELFF
TRBV5-6	TRBJ2-3	CASSSPKAATDTQYF
TRBV28	TRBJ2-5	CASSETGGQETQYF
TRBV19	TRBJ1-1	CASSVMQAEAFF
TRBV18	TRBJ1-3	CASSPSGGSGNTIYF
TRBV5-5	TRBJ1-1	CASSFYRGNQDTEAFF
TRBV4-1	TRBJ2-1	CASSFLYNEQFF
TRBV2	TRBJ1-5	CASRYGQPQHF
TRBV2	TRBJ2-2	CASVERDRDAGELFF
TRBV29-1	TRBJ2-5	CSVEGPGPGSGTQYF
TRBV7-9	TRBJ2-7	CASSSGQVVHEQYF
TRBV18	TRBJ2-3	CASSPGLAGGTDTQYF
TRBV25-1	TRBJ1-1	CASSEYGEGAYTEAFF
TRBV2	TRBJ1-1	CASSRDGNTEAFF
TRBV5-1	TRBJ1-1	CASRGTGGSWGTEAFF
TRBV6-1	TRBJ2-5	CASTLWSGGGETQYF